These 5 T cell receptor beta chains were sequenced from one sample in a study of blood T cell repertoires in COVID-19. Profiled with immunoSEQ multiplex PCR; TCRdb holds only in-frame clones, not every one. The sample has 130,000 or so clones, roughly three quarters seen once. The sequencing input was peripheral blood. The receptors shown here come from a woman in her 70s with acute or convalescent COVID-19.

The CDR3 sequence: CASSGRDRYNEQFF. CDR3 nucleotide sequence: TGTGCCAGCAGTGGTCGGGACAGATACAATGAGCAGTTCTTC. The J gene is TRBJ2-1, the V gene TRBV28, with TRBD1 identical over 7 bases. Losses at the gene ends were 5 bases for V and 4 bases for J; bases not matched to a gene: 5. Looked up from germline, CDR1 is MDHEN and CDR2 is SYDVKM. The CDR3 length is 14 residues.

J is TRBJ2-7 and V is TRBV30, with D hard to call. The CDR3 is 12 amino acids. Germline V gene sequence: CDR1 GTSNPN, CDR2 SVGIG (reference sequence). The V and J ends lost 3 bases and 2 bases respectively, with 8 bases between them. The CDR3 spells CAWSRHPYEQYF. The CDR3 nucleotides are TGTGCCTGGAGCAGGCACCCCTACGAGCAGTACTTC. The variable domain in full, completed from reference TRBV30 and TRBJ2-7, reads SQTIHQWPATLVQPVGSPLSLECTVEGTSNPNLYWYRQAAGRGLQLLFYSVGIGQISSEVPQNLSASRPQDRQFILSSKKLLLSDSGFYLCAWSRHPYEQYFGPGTRLTVT.

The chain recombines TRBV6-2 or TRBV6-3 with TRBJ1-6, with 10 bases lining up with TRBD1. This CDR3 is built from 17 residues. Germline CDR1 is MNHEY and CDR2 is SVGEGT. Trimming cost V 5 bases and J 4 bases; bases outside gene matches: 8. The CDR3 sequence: CASSPRTGGKYNSPLHF. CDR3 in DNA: TGTGCCAGCAGTCCGCGGACAGGGGGAAAGTATAATTCACCCCTCCACTTT.

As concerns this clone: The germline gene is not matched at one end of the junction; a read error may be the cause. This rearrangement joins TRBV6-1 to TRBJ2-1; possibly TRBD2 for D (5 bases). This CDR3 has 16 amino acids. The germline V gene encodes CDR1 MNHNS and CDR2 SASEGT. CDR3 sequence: CANSELTNSPGNEQFF. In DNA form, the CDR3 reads TGTGCCAACAGTGAATTAACTAACTCTCCGGGAAATGAGCAGTTCTTC.

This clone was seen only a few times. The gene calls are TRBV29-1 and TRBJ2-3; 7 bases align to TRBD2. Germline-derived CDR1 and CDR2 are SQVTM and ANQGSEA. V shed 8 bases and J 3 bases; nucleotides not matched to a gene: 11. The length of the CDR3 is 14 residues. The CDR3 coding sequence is TGCAGCACTAACTTGGGACTACCTACAGATACGCAGTATTTT. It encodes CSTNLGLPTDTQYF.